The sequence of this TCR beta chain was determined in a study of beta chain features in type 1 diabetes (dated by TCRdb to 2016 to 2019). Context from the whole study: Mean age, gender distribution, total cell number and subset yield were not different between patients and healthy donors. A total of roughly 110 million sorted cells were examined across all samples, and the number of cells per subset was strongly correlated with RNA yield. In the study, TCRB repertoires of sorted circulating CD4+ T cell subsets from recently diagnosed type 1 diabetes patients were compared with those of matched healthy donors. Whereas all 30 or so donors provided naive and central memory subsets, regulatory and stem cell-like memory subsets were isolated from just 8 patients and about eight healthy donors. On the study overall, not on this receptor specifically: A moderate but significant shortening of TCRB CDR3 length was observed in type 1 diabetes patients in all four CD4+ subsets. Patients with type 1 diabetes made fewer insertions and deleted more nucleotides at VDJ recombination sites, implying thymic rearrangement abnormalities. Because cDNA rather than genomic DNA was sequenced, highly expressing activated cells could have been over-represented, although no difference in activation and CD3 levels was found between groups. Only small numbers of individuals were included in the HLA sub-analyses, which left unresolved whether HLA type had any influence on TCRB rearrangement. PCR might favor shorter templates, but patient and control samples were amplified and corrected together, so any skew would affect both groups equally. The naive, central memory and regulatory TCRB repertoires appeared to resemble one another more closely among patients than among healthy donors.

Each donor gave one peripheral blood draw, averaging approximately 0.12 L, which was collected into heparinised tubes. Using a panel that included CD45RO, CCR7, CD25, CD127, CD95 and CD27, naive, central memory, regulatory and stem cell-like memory CD4+ T cells were sorted on a BD FACSAria II. A purity above 95% was achieved for all sorted populations. Right away, PBMCs were isolated by Lymphoprep density gradient centrifugation and were stained directly, with no culture step. So that batch effects would be minimized, each experiment stained and sorted samples in pairs, pairing one healthy donor with one patient. Turning to this clone: No antigen is known for it. There are no base qualities to consult, and no much larger clone falls within one base.

The entire amount of isolated RNA was reverse transcribed using the High Capacity cDNA Reverse Transcription Kit, so the sequenced TCRB transcripts were expressed ones. Deep immunoSEQ sequencing was performed on naive, central memory and regulatory T cell samples, with an average of roughly 3.6 million total reads per sample. After sorted cells were lysed in RLT buffer, RNA was extracted with DNase-treated RNeasy Micro or Mini kits, with the choice depending on cell number. Each cell subset was processed separately to prevent cross-contamination, with patient and healthy donor samples processed together. TCRB sequences were amplified from cDNA with the immunoSEQ multiplex PCR, producing 87-bp fragments spanning the CDR3 region. Amplicons were sequenced on the Illumina HiSeq platform. In the source study's methods: Synthetic template baselines were used to correct PCR bias computationally, reads within Hamming distance 2 were collapsed together, and singletons that could not be merged were discarded. Reads were aligned against IMGT to assign V, D and J genes, CDR3 length and insertions or deletions at six rearrangement sites. Clonotype counts were normalized to sorted cell number within each subset before computing true diversity and Gini coefficients with the tcR R package. The overlap coefficient, calculated on TCRB nucleotide sequences, was used to quantify repertoire sharing. TCRdb's version of the immuneACCESS table is confined to in-frame rearrangements and falls short of the full clone set. An unresolved V gene accounts for under half of the shortfall where checked; the remainder is of unknown origin. That table supplies the V and J calls and clone size; D and trimming were determined from the DNA. This sample comprises about 130,000 clones, approximately 10% of them detected only once. The top ten constitute 0.75% of the sample.

Sequencing used central memory CD4+ T cells from blood. This clonotype was sampled from a man aged 25 to 45 with type 1 diabetes.

The CDR3 here reads CASSPGGRAYNEQFF. At the DNA level, the sequence is TGTGCCAGCAGCCCGGGGGGGAGAGCCTACAATGAGCAGTTCTTC. The rearrangement combines TRBV28 with TRBJ2-1; the central 8 bases match TRBD2. The germline V gene gives CDR1 as MDHEN and CDR2 as SYDVKM. Measured from the cysteine to the phenylalanine, the CDR3 is 15 residues long. Only the CDR3 part of the read is kept: 45 bases, read in frame from the first base. The germline V and J ends show losses of 6 bases and 2 bases respectively, and no gene match explains 6 bases of the junction. The full variable domain, with segments outside the CDR3 supplied by the reference TRBV28 and TRBJ2-1 proteins, appears as DVKVTQSSRYLVKRTGEKVFLECVQDMDHENMFWYRQDPGLGLRLIYFSYDVKMKEKGDIPEGYSVSREKKERFSLILESASTNQTSMYLCASSPGGRAYNEQFFGPGTRLTVL.